The 9 T cell receptor beta chains below come from one sample, sequenced in a study of blood T cell repertoires in COVID-19. TCRdb keeps only in-frame clones here, not all; method: immunoSEQ multiplex PCR. Of approximately 200,000 clones listed, around three quarters are singletons. The sequencing sample was made of peripheral blood. The receptors stem from a man in his sixties with active or convalescent COVID-19.

This clone was detected a few times. The V and J genes are TRBV30 and TRBJ2-5; no reliable D call. V was shortened by 1 base and J by 6 bases, with 6 bases between the two germline ends. This CDR3 region has 11 residues. CDR1 and CDR2 (germline): GTSNPN, SVGIG (reference sequence). CDR3: CAWSEEKTQYF. The CDR3 DNA is TGTGCCTGGAGTGAAGAGAAGACCCAGTACTTC.

The table lists this clone with a few counts. The chain has TRBV4-1 and TRBJ2-2; D might be TRBD2 (6 bases). Germline loops: CDR1 MGHRA, CDR2 YSYEKL. Between the trimmed V and J ends, which lost 1 base and 4 bases, there was a span of 13 bases. CDR3 size: 16 residues. The DNA of the CDR3 is TGCGCCAGCAGCCAAGCCCCGGGTAGCGGCACCGGGGAGCTGTTTTTT. The encoded protein is CASSQAPGSGTGELFF.

The CDR3 DNA is TGTGCCAGCTCCAGGTACCAAGAGACCCAGTACTTC. Protein sequence: CASSRYQETQYF. The chain recombines TRBV7-2 with TRBJ2-5; D is ambiguous. Trimming removed 8 bases at V and 0 bases at J, with 7 bases between. The germline CDR1 and CDR2 sequences are SGHTA and FQGNSA. This CDR3 has 12 amino acids. Looking up the rest from reference TRBV7-2 and TRBJ2-5 gives the full variable domain: GAGVSQSPSNKVTEKGKDVELRCDPISGHTALYWYRQSLGQGLEFLIYFQGNSAPDKSGLPSDRFSAERTGGSVSTLTIQRTQQEDSAVYLCASSRYQETQYFGPGTRLLVL.

The count of this clone is one. The V call is TRBV5-1, the J call TRBJ2-7; no clear D gene. The CDR3 contains 11 residues. With 0 bases removed from V and 9 bases from J, the gap between germline ends came to 7 bases. Germline CDR1 is SGHRS and CDR2 is YFSETQ. CDR3 nucleotide sequence: TGCGCCAGCAGCTTGGCTCAGGCGCAGTACTTC. Protein: CASSLAQAQYF.

A single count supports this clone. Here the CDR3 reads CASSLAAGGTGELFF. DNA of the CDR3: TGTGCCAGCAGCTTAGCGGCAGGGGGCACCGGGGAGCTGTTTTTT. The gene calls are TRBV7-8 and TRBJ2-2, with 7 bases identical to TRBD1. Germline values: CDR1 SGHVS, CDR2 FQNEAQ. J lost 4 bases, V lost 0 bases, and 2 bases had no gene match. This CDR3 is 15 amino acids long.

In its sample, this clone was seen a few times. The rearrangement links TRBV15 to TRBJ1-2; TRBD1 might be the D (6 bases). Germline V gives CDR1 LNHNV, CDR2 YYDKDF (reference sequence). This CDR3 has 14 amino acids. Trimming shortened V by 4 bases and J by 7 bases, and 16 bases separated the two germline ends. The CDR3: CATSTRGARGGYTF. The CDR3 coding sequence is TGTGCCACCAGCACCCGGGGGGCCAGAGGTGGCTACACCTTC.

The rearrangement joins TRBV7-3 to TRBJ2-3, with D possibly TRBD2 on 6 matching bases. With 5 bases removed from V and 5 bases from J, the gap between germline ends came to 14 bases. CDR1 and CDR2 from the germline V gene are SGHTA and FQGTGA. CDR3 length: 14 amino acids. The CDR3, as DNA: TGTGCCAGCAGCCCCACACAGGAGGGAGATACGCAGTATTTT. It is translated as CASSPTQEGDTQYF.

This clone was counted only a few times. The chain is built from TRBV15 and TRBJ1-4; D gene uncertain. Trimming left V 0 bases short and J 8 bases short, with 7 bases between. CDR1 LNHNV and CDR2 YYDKDF come from the germline V gene (reference sequence). This CDR3 spans 13 amino acids. CDR3 protein: CATSRDVEEKLFF. The CDR3 DNA reads TGTGCCACCAGCAGAGATGTGGAGGAAAAACTGTTTTTT.

The chain employs TRBV5-1 and TRBJ2-5; 7 nucleotides agree with TRBD2. Trimming at V came to 7 bases and at J to 2 bases, leaving 8 bases not matched to a gene. Germline CDR1 reads SGHRS; CDR2 reads YFSETQ. The CDR3 covers 14 residues. Here the CDR3 reads CASALGGVQETQYF. The CDR3 region has the DNA TGCGCCAGCGCATTGGGGGGGGTACAAGAGACCCAGTACTTC.